This T cell receptor (beta chain) was captured by sequencing in a study of shared clonotypes between healthy human individuals. This table comes from immunoSEQ multiplex PCR, and its TCRdb copy is limited to in-frame clones, with some not included. Found here are a few hundred thousand clones, around three quarters of them singletons; the top ten hold 12%. V gave up 8 bases and J gave up 1 base; unmatched junction bases: 4. Germline CDR1 and CDR2: SGHTA and FQGNSA. The length of the CDR3 is 13 residues. The V and J genes are TRBV7-2 and TRBJ2-7; 8 bases line up with TRBD1. The source material was PBMCs. The origin of this receptor is a woman aged 40 to 55 in good health. Some clones in this sample may be carry-over from other donors' samples. CDR3 nucleotide sequence: TGTGCCAGCCGTTGGACAGGGTCCTACGAGCAGTACTTC. It codes for CASRWTGSYEQYF.